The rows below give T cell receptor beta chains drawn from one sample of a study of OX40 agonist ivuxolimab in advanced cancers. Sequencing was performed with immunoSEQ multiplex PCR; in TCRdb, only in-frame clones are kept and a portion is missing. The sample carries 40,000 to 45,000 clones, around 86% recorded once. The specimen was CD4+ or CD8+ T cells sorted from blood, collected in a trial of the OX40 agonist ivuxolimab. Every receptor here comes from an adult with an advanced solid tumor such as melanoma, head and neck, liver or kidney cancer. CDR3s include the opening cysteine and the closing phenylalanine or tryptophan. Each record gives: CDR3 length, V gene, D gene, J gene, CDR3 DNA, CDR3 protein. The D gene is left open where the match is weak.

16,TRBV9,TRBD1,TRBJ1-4,TGTGCCAGCAGCAGGGACAGCCAGGCAACTAATGAAAAACTGTTTTTT,CASSRDSQATNEKLFF
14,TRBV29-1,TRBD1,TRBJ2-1,TGCAGCGTTTCGGCAGGGGGAAGGAGAAATGAGCAGTTCTTC,CSVSAGGRRNEQFF
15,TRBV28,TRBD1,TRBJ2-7,TGTGCCAGCAGTCCCATCGGGACAGGTGTGAACGAGCAGTACTTC,CASSPIGTGVNEQYF
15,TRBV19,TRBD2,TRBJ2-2,TGTGCCAGTAGGGCGGGGACTAGAACATCCGGGGAGCTGTTTTTT,CASRAGTRTSGELFF
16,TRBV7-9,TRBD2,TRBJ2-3,TGTGCCAGCAGCTCCTTTGGGACTAGCGGGGCGGATACGCAGTATTTT,CASSSFGTSGADTQYF
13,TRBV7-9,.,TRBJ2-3,TGTGCCAGCAGCTTAGAAGGATGGGATACGCAGTATTTT,CASSLEGWDTQYF
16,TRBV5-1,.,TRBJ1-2,TGCGCCAGCAGTTTATCCCCAAAAACAGGGAACTATGGCTACACCTTC,CASSLSPKTGNYGYTF
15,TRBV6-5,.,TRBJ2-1,TGTGCCAGCAGTCGGGAATCGAGAATCGACAATGAGCAGTTCTTC,CASSRESRIDNEQFF
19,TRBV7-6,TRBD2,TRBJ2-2,TGTGCCAGCAGCCCGCGGCTAGCGGGAATCGGTGGGGGCACCGGGGAGCTGTTTTTT,CASSPRLAGIGGGTGELFF
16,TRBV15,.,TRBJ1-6,TGTGCCACCAGCAGAGAGAGAGGGACCATAGTTTCACCCCTCCACTTT,CATSRERGTIVSPLHF
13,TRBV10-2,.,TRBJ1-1,TGCGCCACCTCAGGGGCCGCTCGGACTGAAGCTTTCTTT,CATSGAARTEAFF